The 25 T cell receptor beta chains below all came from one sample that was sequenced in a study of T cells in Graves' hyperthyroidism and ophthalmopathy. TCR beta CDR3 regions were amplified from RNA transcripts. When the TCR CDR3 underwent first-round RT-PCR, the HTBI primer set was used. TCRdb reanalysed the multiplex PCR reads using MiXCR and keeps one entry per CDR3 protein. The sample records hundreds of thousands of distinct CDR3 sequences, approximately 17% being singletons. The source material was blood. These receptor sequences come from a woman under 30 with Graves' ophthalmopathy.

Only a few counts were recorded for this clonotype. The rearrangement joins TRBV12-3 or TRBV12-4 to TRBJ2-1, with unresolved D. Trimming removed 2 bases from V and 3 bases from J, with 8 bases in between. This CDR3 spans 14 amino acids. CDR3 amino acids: CASSLSAIYNEQFF. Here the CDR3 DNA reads TGTGCCAGCAGTTTATCGGCGATCTACAATGAGCAGTTCTTC.

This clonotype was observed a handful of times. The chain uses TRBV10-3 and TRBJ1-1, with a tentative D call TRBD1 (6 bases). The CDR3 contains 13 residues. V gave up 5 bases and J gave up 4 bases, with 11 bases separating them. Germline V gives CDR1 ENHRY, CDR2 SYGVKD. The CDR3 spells CAISRGGGTEAFF. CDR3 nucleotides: TGTGCCATCAGTCGAGGGGGGGGCACTGAAGCTTTCTTT.

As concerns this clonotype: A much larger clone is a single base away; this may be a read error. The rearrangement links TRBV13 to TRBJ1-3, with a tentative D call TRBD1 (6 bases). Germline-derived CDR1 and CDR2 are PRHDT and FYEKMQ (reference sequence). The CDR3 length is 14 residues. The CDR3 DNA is TGTGCCAACAGCTTAGGACAGCCGGGAAACACCATATATTTT. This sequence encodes CANSLGQPGNTIYF. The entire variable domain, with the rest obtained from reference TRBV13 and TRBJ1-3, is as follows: AAGVIQSPRHLIKEKRETATLKCYPIPRHDTVYWYQQGPGQDPQFLISFYEKMQSDKGSIPDRFSAQQFSDYHSELNMSSLELGDSALYFCANSLGQPGNTIYFGEGSWLTVV.

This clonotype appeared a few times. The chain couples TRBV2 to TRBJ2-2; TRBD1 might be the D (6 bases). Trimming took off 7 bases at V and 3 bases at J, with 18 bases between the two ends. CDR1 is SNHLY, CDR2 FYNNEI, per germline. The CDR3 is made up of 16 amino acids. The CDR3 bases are TGTGCCAGCAAGATGGGGGCATCCTCATACACCGGGGAGCTGTTTTTT. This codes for CASKMGASSYTGELFF. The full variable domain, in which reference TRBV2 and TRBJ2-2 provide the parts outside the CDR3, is EPEVTQTPSHQVTQMGQEVILRCVPISNHLYFYWYRQILGQKVEFLVSFYNNEISEKSEIFDDQFSVERPDGSNFTLKIRSTKLEDSAMYFCASKMGASSYTGELFFGEGSRLTVL.

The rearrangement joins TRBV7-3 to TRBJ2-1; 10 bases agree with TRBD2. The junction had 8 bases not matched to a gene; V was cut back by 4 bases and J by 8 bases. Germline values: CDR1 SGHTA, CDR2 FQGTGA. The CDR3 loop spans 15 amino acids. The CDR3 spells CASSSSGGALDEQFF. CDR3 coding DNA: TGTGCCAGCAGCTCAAGCGGGGGGGCCTTAGATGAGCAGTTCTTC.

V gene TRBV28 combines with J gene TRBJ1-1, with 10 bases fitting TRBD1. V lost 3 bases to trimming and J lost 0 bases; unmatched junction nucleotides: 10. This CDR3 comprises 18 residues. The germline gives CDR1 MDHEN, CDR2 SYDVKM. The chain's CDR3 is CASSLIGWTGGLNTEAFF. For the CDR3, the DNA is TGTGCCAGCAGTTTGATTGGGTGGACAGGGGGACTGAACACTGAAGCTTTCTTT.

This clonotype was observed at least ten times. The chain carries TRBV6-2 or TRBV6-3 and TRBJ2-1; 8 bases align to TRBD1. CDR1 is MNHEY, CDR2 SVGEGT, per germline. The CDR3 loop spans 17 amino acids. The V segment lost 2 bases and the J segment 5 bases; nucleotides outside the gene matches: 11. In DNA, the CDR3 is TGTGCCAGCAGTTACCCACCCCGGGACAGGAGTCACAATGAGCAGTTCTTC. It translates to CASSYPPRDRSHNEQFF.

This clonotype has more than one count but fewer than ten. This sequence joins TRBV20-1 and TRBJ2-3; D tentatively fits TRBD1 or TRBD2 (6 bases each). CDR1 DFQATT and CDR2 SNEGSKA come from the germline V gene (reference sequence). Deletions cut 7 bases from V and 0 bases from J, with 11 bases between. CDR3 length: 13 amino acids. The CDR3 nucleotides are TGCAGTGGGGAGGACAGAAGCACAGATACGCAGTATTTT. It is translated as CSGEDRSTDTQYF.

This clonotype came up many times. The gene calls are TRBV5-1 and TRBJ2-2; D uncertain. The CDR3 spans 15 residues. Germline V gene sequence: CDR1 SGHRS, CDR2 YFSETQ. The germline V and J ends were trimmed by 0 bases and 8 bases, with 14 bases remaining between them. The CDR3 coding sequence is TGCGCCAGCAGCTTGGCCGACCCTACATCTGGGGAGCTGTTTTTT. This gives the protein CASSLADPTSGELFF.

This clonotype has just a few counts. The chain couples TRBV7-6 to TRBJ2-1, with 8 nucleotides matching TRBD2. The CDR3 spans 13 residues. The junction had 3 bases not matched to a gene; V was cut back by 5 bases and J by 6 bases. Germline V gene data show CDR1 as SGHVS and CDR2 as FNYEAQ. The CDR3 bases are TGTGCCAGCAGCCCAGGGACTAGCAATGAGCAGTTCTTC. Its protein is CASSPGTSNEQFF.

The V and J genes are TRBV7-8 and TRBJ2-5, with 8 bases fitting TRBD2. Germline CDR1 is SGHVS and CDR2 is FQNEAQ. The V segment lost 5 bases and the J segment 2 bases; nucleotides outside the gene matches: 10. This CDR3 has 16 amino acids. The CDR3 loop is CASSLAAGAVQETQYF. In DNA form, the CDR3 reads TGTGCCAGCAGCCTCGCAGCGGGAGCCGTTCAAGAGACCCAGTACTTC.

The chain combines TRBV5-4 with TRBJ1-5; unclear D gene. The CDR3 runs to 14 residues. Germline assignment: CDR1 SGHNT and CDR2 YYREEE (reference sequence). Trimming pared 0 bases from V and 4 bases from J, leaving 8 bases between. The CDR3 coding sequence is TGTGCCAGCAGCTTGGACCAGAGAAATCAGCCCCAGCATTTT. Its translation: CASSLDQRNQPQHF.

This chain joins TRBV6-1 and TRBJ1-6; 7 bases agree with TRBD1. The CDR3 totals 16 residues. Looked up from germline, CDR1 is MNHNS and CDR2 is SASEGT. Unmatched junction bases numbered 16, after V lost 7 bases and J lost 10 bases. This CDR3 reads CASNLKGGRTRSPLHF. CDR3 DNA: TGTGCCAGCAATCTGAAAGGGGGCAGAACGCGGTCACCCCTCCACTTT.

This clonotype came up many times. The CDR3 bases are TGTGCCAGCAGCTTCACAGGGTATAGCACAGATACGCAGTATTTT. Protein: CASSFTGYSTDTQYF. J is TRBJ2-3 and V is TRBV7-2; tentatively, D is TRBD1 (6 bases). V gave up 3 bases and J gave up 0 bases, with 10 bases separating them. The CDR3 has 15 amino acids. Per germline, CDR1 SGHTA and CDR2 FQGNSA.

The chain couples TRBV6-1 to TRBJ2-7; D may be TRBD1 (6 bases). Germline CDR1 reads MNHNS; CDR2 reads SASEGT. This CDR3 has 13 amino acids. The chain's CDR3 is CPLIRGHTYEQYF. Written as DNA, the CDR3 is TGTCCACTGATCAGGGGCCACACCTACGAGCAGTACTTC.

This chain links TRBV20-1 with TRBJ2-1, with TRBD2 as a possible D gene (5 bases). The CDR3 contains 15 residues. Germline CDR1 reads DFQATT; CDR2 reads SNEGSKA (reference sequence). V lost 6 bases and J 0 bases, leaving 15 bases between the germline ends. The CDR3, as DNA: TGCAGTGCCCCCGCGGAGGCGGCCTCCTACAATGAGCAGTTCTTC. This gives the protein CSAPAEAASYNEQFF.

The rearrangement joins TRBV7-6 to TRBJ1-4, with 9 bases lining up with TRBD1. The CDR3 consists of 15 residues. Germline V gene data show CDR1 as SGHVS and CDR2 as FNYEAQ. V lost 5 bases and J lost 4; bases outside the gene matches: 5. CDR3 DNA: TGTGCCAGCAGCACAGGGGGCGCGTATAATGAAAAACTGTTTTTT. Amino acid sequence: CASSTGGAYNEKLFF.

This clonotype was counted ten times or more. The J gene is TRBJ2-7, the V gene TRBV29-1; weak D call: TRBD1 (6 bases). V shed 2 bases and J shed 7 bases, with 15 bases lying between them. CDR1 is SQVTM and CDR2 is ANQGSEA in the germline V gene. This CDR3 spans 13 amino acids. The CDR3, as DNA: TGCAGCGTTGAAAGACAGGCCTCGGGGGAGCAGTACTTC. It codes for CSVERQASGEQYF.

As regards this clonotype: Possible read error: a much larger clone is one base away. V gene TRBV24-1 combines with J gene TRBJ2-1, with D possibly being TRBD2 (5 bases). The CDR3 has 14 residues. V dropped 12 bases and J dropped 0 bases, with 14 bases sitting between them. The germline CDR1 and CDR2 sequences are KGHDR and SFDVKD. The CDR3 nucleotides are TGTGCCTGCTCAACGGGGAGCTCCTACAATGAGCAGTTCTTC. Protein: CACSTGSSYNEQFF.

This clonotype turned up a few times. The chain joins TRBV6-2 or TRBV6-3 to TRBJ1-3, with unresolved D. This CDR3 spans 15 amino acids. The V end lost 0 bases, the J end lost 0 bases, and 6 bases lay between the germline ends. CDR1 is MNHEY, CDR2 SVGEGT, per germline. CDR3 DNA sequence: TGTGCCAGCAGTTACTCGTTGAGCTCTGGAAACACCATATATTTT. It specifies CASSYSLSSGNTIYF.

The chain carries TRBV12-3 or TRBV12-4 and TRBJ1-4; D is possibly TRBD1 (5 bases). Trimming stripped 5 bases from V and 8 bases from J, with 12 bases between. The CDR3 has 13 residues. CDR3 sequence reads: CASSQGISEKLFF. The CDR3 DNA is TGTGCCAGCAGTCAGGGTATATCCGAAAAACTGTTTTTT.

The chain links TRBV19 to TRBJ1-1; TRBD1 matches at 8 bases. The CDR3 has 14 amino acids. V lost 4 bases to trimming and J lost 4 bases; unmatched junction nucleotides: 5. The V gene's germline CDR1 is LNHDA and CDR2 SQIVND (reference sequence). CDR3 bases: TGTGCCAGTAGTAATCAGGGGGCGAGCACTGAAGCTTTCTTT. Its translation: CASSNQGASTEAFF.

The CDR3 protein is CASSLGWEEYF. DNA for the CDR3: TGTGCCAGCAGCTTAGGGTGGGAGGAGTACTTC. The chain carries TRBV11-2 and TRBJ2-7; D is perhaps TRBD2 (6 bases). The ends were cut back, 1 base at V and 11 bases at J, with 9 bases in the middle. Germline-derived CDR1 and CDR2 are SGHAT and FQNNGV. The CDR3 covers 11 residues.

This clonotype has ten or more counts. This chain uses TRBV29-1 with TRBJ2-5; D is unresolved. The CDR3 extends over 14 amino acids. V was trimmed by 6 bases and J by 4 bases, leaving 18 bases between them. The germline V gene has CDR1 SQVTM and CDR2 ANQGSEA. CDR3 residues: CSVVSPLRLETQYF. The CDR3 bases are TGCAGCGTGGTTTCACCCCTCCGGTTAGAGACCCAGTACTTC.

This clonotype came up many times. CDR3 coding DNA: TGTGCCAGCATTGGACAGCGGGAGGGGTTAGCCGGGGAGCTGTTTTTT. It encodes CASIGQREGLAGELFF. The gene calls are TRBV2 and TRBJ2-2; 10 bases agree with TRBD2. In germline, CDR1 is SNHLY, CDR2 FYNNEI. There are 16 residues in the CDR3. The V segment lost 7 bases and the J segment 6 bases; nucleotides outside the gene matches: 11. The variable domain in full, completed from reference TRBV2 and TRBJ2-2, reads EPEVTQTPSHQVTQMGQEVILRCVPISNHLYFYWYRQILGQKVEFLVSFYNNEISEKSEIFDDQFSVERPDGSNFTLKIRSTKLEDSAMYFCASIGQREGLAGELFFGEGSRLTVL.